These T cell receptor beta chains were read from a single sample in a study of cytomegalovirus exposure and HLA in healthy donors. TCRdb keeps only in-frame clones here, not all; method: immunoSEQ multiplex PCR. The top ten clones hold 2.2% of a sample with about 150,000 clones, 80% of them seen once. Sequenced: PBMCs. These TCRs come from a man aged 30 to 39 in good health and CMV-seronegative. Both conserved end residues are part of each CDR3. Fields, in order: D gene, J gene, clone size, V gene, CDR3 protein, CDR3 DNA. D genes are given only for firm matches. Clone size is stated in some rows and not others, as once, few, many or a class when expanded.

>NA|TRBJ2-7|NA|TRBV11-2
CASSSRGRGYEQYF
TGTGCCAGCAGCTCCCGGGGCAGGGGCTACGAGCAGTACTTC
>TRBD1|TRBJ2-7|NA|TRBV18
CASFQGATYEQYF
TGTGCCAGCTTTCAGGGGGCCACCTACGAGCAGTACTTC
>NA|TRBJ2-7|NA|TRBV27
CASSPTLGTRHF
TGTGCCAGCAGTCCTACCTTGGGCACTAGGCACTTC
>NA|TRBJ2-3|NA|TRBV7-2
CASSLSGASYTQYF
TGTGCCAGCAGCTTATCGGGAGCCTCGTATACGCAGTATTTT
>NA|TRBJ1-1|NA|TRBV9
CASSENAGTANTEAFF
TGTGCCAGCAGCGAAAACGCGGGGACGGCGAACACTGAAGCTTTCTTT
>TRBD1|TRBJ1-1|NA|TRBV28
CASRSGTGATEAFF
TGTGCCAGCAGATCCGGGACAGGGGCCACTGAAGCTTTCTTT
>TRBD1|TRBJ1-2|NA|TRBV15
CATSRESQGADGYTF
TGTGCCACCAGCAGAGAGAGCCAGGGGGCGGATGGCTACACCTTC
>TRBD1|TRBJ2-6|NA|TRBV10-3
CAISEGTGATGANVLTF
TGTGCCATCAGTGAGGGGACAGGGGCTACTGGGGCCAACGTCCTGACTTTC
>TRBD1|TRBJ2-3|once|TRBV7-2
CASSFNRGITDTQYF
TGTGCCAGCAGCTTTAACAGGGGCATCACAGATACGCAGTATTTT
>TRBD2|TRBJ2-1|NA|TRBV13
CASSSGLAVYNEQFF
TGTGCCAGCAGCTCGGGACTAGCGGTTTACAATGAGCAGTTCTTC
>NA|TRBJ1-2|NA|TRBV9
CASSVARGHWDGYTF
TGTGCCAGCAGCGTAGCGAGAGGGCATTGGGATGGCTACACCTTC
>TRBD1|TRBJ1-1|few|TRBV28
CASSLGTGGTEAFF
TGTGCCAGCAGTTTAGGTACAGGGGGCACTGAAGCTTTCTTT
>NA|TRBJ1-3|NA|TRBV7-9
CARGLGGDRTGNTIYF
TGTGCCAGAGGACTTGGGGGGGATCGGACTGGAAACACCATATATTTT
>NA|TRBJ1-2|NA|TRBV27
CASSRGGFTGYGYTF
TGTGCCAGCAGCCGGGGGGGTTTTACGGGCTATGGCTACACCTTC
>TRBD2|TRBJ2-1|NA|TRBV6-5
CASSSRTSGAYNEQFF
TGTGCCAGCAGTTCACGGACTAGCGGGGCCTACAATGAGCAGTTCTTC
>TRBD2|TRBJ2-7|NA|TRBV30
CAWSRGRLAGSEQYF
TGTGCCTGGAGCAGGGGAAGACTAGCGGGGTCCGAGCAGTACTTC
>NA|TRBJ1-1|few|TRBV18
CASSWGQENTEAFF
TGTGCCAGCTCTTGGGGACAAGAGAACACTGAAGCTTTCTTT
>NA|TRBJ1-2|NA|TRBV7-6
CASRSGTDYGYTF
TGTGCCAGCAGATCCGGGACTGACTATGGCTACACCTTC
>NA|TRBJ2-1|NA|TRBV11-3
CASSLQGAYNEQFF
TGTGCCAGCAGCCTCCAAGGGGCATACAATGAGCAGTTCTTC
>TRBD2|TRBJ2-7|once|TRBV5-1
CASSYPGTSVGQNSYEQYF
TGCGCCAGCAGCTACCCCGGGACTAGCGTAGGCCAGAACTCCTACGAGCAGTACTTC
>TRBD2|TRBJ2-1|NA|TRBV4-1
CASSLALGLAGGPYNEQFF
TGCGCCAGCAGCCTGGCACTGGGACTAGCGGGAGGGCCCTACAATGAGCAGTTCTTC
>NA|TRBJ1-2|NA|TRBV7-2
CASSLRGESNYGYTF
TGTGCCAGCAGCTTACGGGGGGAATCTAACTATGGCTACACCTTC
>NA|TRBJ2-7|NA|TRBV28
CASSLRGGLEQYF
TGTGCCAGCAGTTTAAGGGGGGGGCTCGAGCAGTACTTC
>NA|TRBJ2-5|NA|TRBV30
CAWSAGPGETQYF
TGTGCCTGGAGCGCGGGACCCGGGGAGACCCAGTACTTC
>NA|TRBJ1-2|NA|TRBV27
CASSLSSLPGVKGGYTF
TGTGCCAGCAGTTTATCAAGCCTCCCGGGGGTTAAGGGTGGCTACACCTTC
>NA|TRBJ2-3|NA|TRBV6-4
CASSPRLAGGTDTQYF
TGTGCCAGCAGCCCCCGTCTAGCAGGAGGGACAGATACGCAGTATTTT
>NA|TRBJ1-2|NA|TRBV7-2
CASRPGDNYGYTF
TGTGCCAGCAGACCGGGAGATAACTATGGCTACACCTTC
>NA|TRBJ2-7|NA|TRBV9
CASSPSEGPYEQYF
TGTGCCAGCAGCCCTAGCGAAGGGCCCTACGAGCAGTACTTC
>TRBD2|TRBJ2-5|NA|TRBV19
CASGRGGETQYF
TGTGCCAGTGGGAGGGGAGGAGAGACCCAGTACTTC
>NA|TRBJ2-5|NA|TRBV13
CASSYTALQETQYF
TGTGCCAGCAGCTATACAGCCCTCCAAGAGACCCAGTACTTC
>TRBD2|TRBJ2-1|NA|TRBV5-1
CASSSLGTSGRAQSYNEQFF
TGCGCCAGCAGCTCACTCGGGACTAGCGGGAGGGCCCAATCCTACAATGAGCAGTTCTTC
>NA|TRBJ2-2|NA|TRBV6-5
CASSYLGETGELFF
TGTGCCAGCAGTTATTTGGGAGAAACCGGGGAGCTGTTTTTT
>NA|TRBJ1-2|NA|TRBV9
CASSVGGSPANYGYTF
TGTGCCAGCAGCGTAGGAGGGTCACCAGCTAACTATGGCTACACCTTC
>NA|TRBJ2-1|once|TRBV9
CASSVELGAGYNEQFF
TGTGCCAGCAGCGTAGAATTAGGAGCGGGTTACAATGAGCAGTTCTTC
>NA|TRBJ2-1|NA|TRBV19
CASSMGPMRPGEQFF
TGTGCCAGTAGTATGGGCCCCATGCGTCCAGGTGAGCAGTTCTTC
>NA|TRBJ2-3|NA|TRBV7-9
CAIMASSTDTQYF
TGTGCCATCATGGCATCGAGCACAGATACGCAGTATTTT
>TRBD1|TRBJ2-3|NA|TRBV5-1
CASSPKGQGIDTQYF
TGCGCCAGCAGCCCCAAGGGACAGGGAATAGATACGCAGTATTTT
>TRBD2|TRBJ2-3|NA|TRBV5-1
CASSWGLAGVDTQYF
TGCGCCAGCAGCTGGGGACTAGCGGGAGTAGATACGCAGTATTTT
>NA|TRBJ2-7|NA|TRBV11-2
CASSSRGTLTHEQYF
TGTGCCAGCAGCTCACGGGGGACGCTTACCCACGAGCAGTACTTC
>TRBD1|TRBJ2-7|NA|TRBV30
CAGGTGIYEQYF
TGTGCCGGGGGGACAGGGATCTACGAGCAGTACTTC
>TRBD1|TRBJ1-2|NA|TRBV7-9
CASSGQGASNYGYTF
TGTGCCAGCAGTGGACAGGGGGCGTCTAACTATGGCTACACCTTC
>TRBD2|TRBJ2-3|NA|TRBV30
CAWSVREGRTQYF
TGTGCCTGGAGTGTACGGGAGGGCCGCACGCAGTATTTT
>TRBD2|TRBJ2-1|NA|TRBV9
CASSAGAGASNEQFF
TGTGCCAGCAGCGCGGGAGCGGGAGCGTCAAATGAGCAGTTCTTC
>NA|TRBJ2-7|NA|TRBV7-9
CSSSYDNYEQYF
TGTTCCAGCAGCTATGACAACTACGAGCAGTACTTC
>NA|TRBJ2-7|NA|TRBV6-1
CASSDFGQGYEQYF
TGTGCCAGCAGTGATTTTGGTCAGGGATACGAGCAGTACTTC
>NA|TRBJ1-2|NA|TRBV29-1
CSVESIQDGYTF
TGCAGCGTTGAGAGCATCCAGGATGGCTACACCTTC
>NA|TRBJ1-2|NA|TRBV6-4
CASSRSENYGYTF
TGTGCCAGCAGTAGGAGCGAGAACTATGGCTACACCTTC
>NA|TRBJ2-5|NA|TRBV9
CASSVGPAGGETQYF
TGTGCCAGCAGCGTAGGCCCCGCGGGTGGAGAGACCCAGTACTTC